Sequencing of this TCR beta chain was carried out in a study of CD8 T cells in Susac syndrome. The CDR3 length is 16 residues. Germline values: CDR1 SGDLS, CDR2 YYNGEE. Trimming cost V 3 bases and J 7 bases; bases outside gene matches: 12. Controls were age- and sex-matched healthy donors. It was negative isolation that provided the CD8+ and CD4+ T cells, whereas TEMRA cells were enriched by FACS. Reverse transcription of about 0.5 to 1 ug RNA was carried out with random hexamers. Amplification of TCR beta CDR3 was carried out by immunoSEQ multiplex PCR, which covered 54 Vbeta and 13 Jbeta segments. TCRdb re-derived calls from the immunoSEQ multiplex PCR reads in MiXCR, one entry per CDR3 protein. Of 130,000 to 150,000 distinct CDR3 sequences listed, roughly 94% were seen once; the top ten hold over 0.07%.

The sequence was collected from a human donor in good health. The chain links TRBV9 to TRBJ2-2; 7 bases line up with TRBD2. The sample consisted of CD4+ T cells from PBMCs. The DNA of the CDR3 is TGTGCCAGCAGCGCCCCATGGGGACTAATCAGCGGGGAGCTGTTTTTT. Protein product: CASSAPWGLISGELFF.